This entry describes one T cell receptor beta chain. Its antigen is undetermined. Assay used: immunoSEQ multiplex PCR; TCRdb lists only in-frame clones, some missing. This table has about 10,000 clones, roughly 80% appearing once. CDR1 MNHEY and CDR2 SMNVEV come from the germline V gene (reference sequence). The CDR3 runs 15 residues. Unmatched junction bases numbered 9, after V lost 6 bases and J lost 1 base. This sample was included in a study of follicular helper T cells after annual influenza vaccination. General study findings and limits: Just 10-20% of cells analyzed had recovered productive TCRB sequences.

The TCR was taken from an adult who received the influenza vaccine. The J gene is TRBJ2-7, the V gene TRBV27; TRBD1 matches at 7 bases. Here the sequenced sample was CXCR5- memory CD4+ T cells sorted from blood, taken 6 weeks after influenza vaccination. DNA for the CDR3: TGTGCCAGCAGACGCAACAGGGGCCCTTCCTACGAGCAGTACTTC. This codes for CASRRNRGPSYEQYF.